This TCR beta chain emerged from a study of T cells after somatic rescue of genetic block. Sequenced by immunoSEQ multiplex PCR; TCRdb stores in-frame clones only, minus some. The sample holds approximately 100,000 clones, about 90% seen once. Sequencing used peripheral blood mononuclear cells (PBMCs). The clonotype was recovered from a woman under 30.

The DNA of the CDR3 is TGTGCCAGCAGCCGGGGCGGGGAATCAGTGGATACGCAGTATTTT. This gives the protein CASSRGGESVDTQYF. V and J are TRBV11-3 and TRBJ2-3; D might be TRBD2 (6 bases). CDR1 is SGHNT and CDR2 is YENEEA in the germline V gene. The CDR3 contains 15 residues. The V and J ends lost 5 bases and 6 bases respectively, with 18 bases between them. Variable domain in full (rest from reference TRBV11-3 and TRBJ2-3): EAGVVQSPRYKIIEKKQPVAFWCNPISGHNTLYWYLQNLGQGPELLIRYENEEAVDDSQLPKDRFSAERLKGVDSTLKIQPAELGDSAVYLCASSRGGESVDTQYFGPGTRLTVL.